The clone carrying this T cell receptor (beta chain) has more than one count but fewer than ten. Its target is unknown. TCRdb processed the 5' RACE reads anew with MiXCR; each CDR3 protein has one entry. The data show 50,000 to 60,000 distinct CDR3 sequences, with approximately 11% seen just once and approximately 13% held by the top ten. V shed 8 bases and J shed 4 bases, with 17 bases lying between them. The CDR3 is 13 amino acids. The germline gives CDR1 SQVTM, CDR2 ANQGSEA. This sample was taken from a study of early T cells in non-severe SARS-CoV-2 infection. Notes on the study in general: Reliance on VDJdb matching favored anti-spike CD8 responses; private and CD4 specificities were missed.

The sequenced material came from whole blood. The TCR originated in an adult who was a healthcare worker with PCR-confirmed SARS-CoV-2 infection or an uninfected control (not recorded which). The chain combines TRBV29-1 with TRBJ2-5; D possibly corresponds to TRBD2 (7 bases). For the CDR3, the DNA is TGCAGCTCTGGGGGGGGCTCGGGAGAGACCCAGTACTTC. Amino acids: CSSGGGSGETQYF.